This TCR beta chain was observed in a study of beta chain features in type 1 diabetes. Overall study context: There was similarity between patients and healthy donors in age, gender and cell yields.

The table lists this clone with a few counts. Its target is not known. Expressed TCRB transcripts got sequenced, as all isolated RNA was reverse transcribed. Repertoires were generated with immunoSEQ multiplex PCR, while TCRdb's copy carries only in-frame clones and drops some. Found here are under 450,000 clones, approximately 15% of them singletons; the top ten hold 0.035% to 0.045%. The CDR3 consists of 13 residues. Trimming removed 1 base at V and 1 base at J, with 4 bases between. Looked up from germline, CDR1 is SGHTA and CDR2 is FQGTGA. Study-level results: Here, the possible influence of HLA type (on TCRB rearrangement) remained unresolved. When Type 1 diabetes patients were examined, their TCRB CDR3s proved moderately but significantly shorter in all four CD4+ subsets.

The gene calls are TRBV7-3 and TRBJ2-5; D gene ambiguous. The TCR comes from a man aged 25-45 years in good health. The specimen sequenced was naive CD4+ T cells from blood. The CDR3 region has the DNA TGTGCCAGCAGCTTAAAAGTCCAAGAGACCCAGTACTTC. It translates to CASSLKVQETQYF.